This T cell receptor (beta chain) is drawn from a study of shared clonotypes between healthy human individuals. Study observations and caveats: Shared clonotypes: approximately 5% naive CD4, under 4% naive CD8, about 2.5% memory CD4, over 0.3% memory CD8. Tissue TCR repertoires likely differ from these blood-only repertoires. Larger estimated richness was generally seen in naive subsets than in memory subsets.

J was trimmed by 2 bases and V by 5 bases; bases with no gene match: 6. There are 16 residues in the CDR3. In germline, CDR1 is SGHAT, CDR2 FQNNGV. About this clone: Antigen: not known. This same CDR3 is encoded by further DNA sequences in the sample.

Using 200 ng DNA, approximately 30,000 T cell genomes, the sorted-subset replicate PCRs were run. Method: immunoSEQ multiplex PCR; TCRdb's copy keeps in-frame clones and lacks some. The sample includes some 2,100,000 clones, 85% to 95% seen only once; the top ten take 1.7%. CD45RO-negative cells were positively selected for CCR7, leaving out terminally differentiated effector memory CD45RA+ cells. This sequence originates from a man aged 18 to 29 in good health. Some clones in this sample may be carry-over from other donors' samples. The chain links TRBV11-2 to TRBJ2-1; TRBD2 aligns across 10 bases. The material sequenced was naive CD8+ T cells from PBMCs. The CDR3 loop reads CASSPSLAGTYNEQFF. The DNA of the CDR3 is TGTGCCAGCAGCCCCTCACTAGCGGGGACCTACAATGAGCAGTTCTTC.